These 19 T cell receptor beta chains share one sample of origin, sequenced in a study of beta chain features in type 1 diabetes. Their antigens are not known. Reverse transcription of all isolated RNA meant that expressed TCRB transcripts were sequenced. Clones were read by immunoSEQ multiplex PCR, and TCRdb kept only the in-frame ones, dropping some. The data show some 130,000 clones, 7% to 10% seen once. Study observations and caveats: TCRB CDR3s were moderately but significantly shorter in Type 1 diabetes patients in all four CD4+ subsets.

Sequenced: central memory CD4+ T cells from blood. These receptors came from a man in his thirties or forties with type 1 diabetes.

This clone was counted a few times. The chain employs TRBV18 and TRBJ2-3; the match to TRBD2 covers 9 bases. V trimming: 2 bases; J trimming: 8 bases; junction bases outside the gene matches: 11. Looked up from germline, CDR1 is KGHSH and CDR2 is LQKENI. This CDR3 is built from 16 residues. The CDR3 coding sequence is TGTGCCAGCTCACCAGCGGCTAGCGGGGTCAGAGGTACGCAGTATTTT. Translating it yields CASSPAASGVRGTQYF. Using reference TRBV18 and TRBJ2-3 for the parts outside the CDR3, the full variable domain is NAGVMQNPRHLVRRRGQEARLRCSPMKGHSHVYWYRQLPEEGLKFMVYLQKENIIDESGMPKERFSAEFPKEGPSILRIQQVVRGDSAAYFCASSPAASGVRGTQYFGPGTRLTVL.

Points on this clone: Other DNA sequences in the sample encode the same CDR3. CDR3 DNA: TGTGCCAGCAGCTTCACAGGTCAAGAGACCCAGTACTTC. It encodes CASSFTGQETQYF. This chain uses TRBV7-3 with TRBJ2-5, with D perhaps TRBD1 (5 bases). The germline V and J ends were trimmed by 3 bases and 2 bases, with 7 bases remaining between them. This CDR3 has 13 residues. From germline, CDR1 is SGHTA and CDR2 FQGTGA.

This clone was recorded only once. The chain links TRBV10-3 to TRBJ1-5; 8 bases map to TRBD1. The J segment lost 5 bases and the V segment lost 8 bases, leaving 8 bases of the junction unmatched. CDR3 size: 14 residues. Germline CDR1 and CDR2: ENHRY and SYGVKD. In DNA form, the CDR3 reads TGTGCCATCGCGAGGGAGACAGGGGATCAGCCCCAGCATTTT. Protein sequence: CAIARETGDQPQHF.

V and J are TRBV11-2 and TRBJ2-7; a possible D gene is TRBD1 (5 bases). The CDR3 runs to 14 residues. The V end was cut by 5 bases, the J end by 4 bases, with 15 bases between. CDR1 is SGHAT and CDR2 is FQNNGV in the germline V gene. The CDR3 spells CASSPRAGRYEQYF. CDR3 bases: TGTGCCAGCAGCCCTAGGGCAGGGCGGTACGAGCAGTACTTC.

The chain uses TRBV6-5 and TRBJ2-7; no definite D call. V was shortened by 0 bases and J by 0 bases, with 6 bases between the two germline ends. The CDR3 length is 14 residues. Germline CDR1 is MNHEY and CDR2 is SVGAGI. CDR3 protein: CASSYSQSSYEQYF. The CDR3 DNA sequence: TGTGCCAGCAGTTACTCACAGAGCTCCTACGAGCAGTACTTC.

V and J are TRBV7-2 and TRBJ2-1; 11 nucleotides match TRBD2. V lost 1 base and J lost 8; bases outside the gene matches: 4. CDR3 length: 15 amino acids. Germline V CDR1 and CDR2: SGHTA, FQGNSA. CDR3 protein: CASSLELAGADEQFF. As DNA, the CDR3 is TGTGCCAGCAGCTTAGAACTAGCGGGGGCAGATGAGCAGTTCTTC.

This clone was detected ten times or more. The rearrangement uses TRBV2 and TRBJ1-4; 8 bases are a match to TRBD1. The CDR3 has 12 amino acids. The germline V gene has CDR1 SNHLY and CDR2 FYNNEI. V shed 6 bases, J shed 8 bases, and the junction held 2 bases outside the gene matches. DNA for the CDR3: TGTGCCAGCAGCCGACAGGGGGAAAAACTGTTTTTT. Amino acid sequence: CASSRQGEKLFF.

Here the CDR3 reads CASSQDSLYTEAFF. CDR3 nucleotide sequence: TGCGCCAGCAGCCAGGACAGCCTGTACACTGAAGCTTTCTTT. This chain connects TRBV4-1 to TRBJ1-1, with a weak D call TRBD1 (6 bases). The V gene's germline CDR1 is MGHRA and CDR2 YSYEKL. The CDR3 has 14 residues. V dropped 3 bases and J dropped 3 bases, with 11 bases sitting between them.

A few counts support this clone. The CDR3 is CASSLAGGSETQYF. The CDR3 DNA reads TGTGCCAGCAGCTTAGCCGGGGGAAGTGAGACCCAGTACTTC. J is TRBJ2-5 and V is TRBV11-2; D is perhaps TRBD2 (6 bases). V was clipped by 1 base and J by 5 bases, with 11 bases between them. Germline V gene sequence: CDR1 SGHAT, CDR2 FQNNGV. This CDR3 is built from 14 residues.

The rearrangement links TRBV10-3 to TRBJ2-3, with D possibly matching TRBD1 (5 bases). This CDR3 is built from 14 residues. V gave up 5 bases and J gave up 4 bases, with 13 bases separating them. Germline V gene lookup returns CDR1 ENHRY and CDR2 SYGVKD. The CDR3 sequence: CAISQAGLADTQYF. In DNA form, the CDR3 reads TGTGCCATCAGTCAGGCAGGGCTTGCAGATACGCAGTATTTT.

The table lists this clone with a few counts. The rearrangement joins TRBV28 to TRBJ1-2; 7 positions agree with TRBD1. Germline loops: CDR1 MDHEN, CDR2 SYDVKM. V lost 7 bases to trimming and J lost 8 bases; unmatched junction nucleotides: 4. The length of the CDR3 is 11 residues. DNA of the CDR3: TGTGCCAGCAATACAGGGGTAGGCTACACCTTC. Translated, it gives CASNTGVGYTF.

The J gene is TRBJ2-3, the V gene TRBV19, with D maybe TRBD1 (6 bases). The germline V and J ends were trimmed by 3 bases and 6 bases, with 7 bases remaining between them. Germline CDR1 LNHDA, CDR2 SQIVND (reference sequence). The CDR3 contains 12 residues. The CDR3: CASSIRGDTQYF. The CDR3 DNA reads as TGTGCCAGTAGTATCAGGGGCGATACGCAGTATTTT.

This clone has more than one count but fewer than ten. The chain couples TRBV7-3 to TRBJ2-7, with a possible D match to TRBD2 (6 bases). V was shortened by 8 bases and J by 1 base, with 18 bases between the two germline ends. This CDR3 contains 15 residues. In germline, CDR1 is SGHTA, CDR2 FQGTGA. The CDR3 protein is CASQKERGASYEQYF. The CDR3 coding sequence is TGTGCCAGCCAAAAGGAGCGCGGGGCTTCCTACGAGCAGTACTTC.

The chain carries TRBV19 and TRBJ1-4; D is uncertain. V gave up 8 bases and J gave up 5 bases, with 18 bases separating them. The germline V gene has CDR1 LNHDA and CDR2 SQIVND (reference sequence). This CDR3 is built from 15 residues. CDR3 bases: TGTGCCAGTGGGAGCATTTTCTACGCGAATGAAAAACTGTTTTTT. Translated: CASGSIFYANEKLFF.

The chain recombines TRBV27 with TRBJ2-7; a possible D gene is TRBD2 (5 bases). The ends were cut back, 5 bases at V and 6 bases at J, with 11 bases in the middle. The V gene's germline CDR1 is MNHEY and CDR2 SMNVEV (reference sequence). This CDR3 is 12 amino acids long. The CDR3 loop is CASSERRGEQYF. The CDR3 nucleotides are TGTGCCAGCAGTGAGAGACGGGGCGAGCAGTACTTC.

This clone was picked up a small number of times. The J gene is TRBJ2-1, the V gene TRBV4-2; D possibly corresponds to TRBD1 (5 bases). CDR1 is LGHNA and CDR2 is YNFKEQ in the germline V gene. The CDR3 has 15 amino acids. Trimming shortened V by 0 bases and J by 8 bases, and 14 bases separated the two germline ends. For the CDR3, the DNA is TGTGCCAGCAGCCAAGATTTCGGACCACAGGATGAGCAGTTCTTC. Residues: CASSQDFGPQDEQFF.

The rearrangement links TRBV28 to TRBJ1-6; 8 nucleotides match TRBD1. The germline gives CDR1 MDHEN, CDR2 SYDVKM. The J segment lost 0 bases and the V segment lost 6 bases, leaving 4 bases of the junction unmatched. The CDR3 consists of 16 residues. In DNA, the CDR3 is TGTGCCAGCAGATCAGGGGGCGCCTCCTATAATTCACCCCTCCACTTT. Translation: CASRSGGASYNSPLHF.

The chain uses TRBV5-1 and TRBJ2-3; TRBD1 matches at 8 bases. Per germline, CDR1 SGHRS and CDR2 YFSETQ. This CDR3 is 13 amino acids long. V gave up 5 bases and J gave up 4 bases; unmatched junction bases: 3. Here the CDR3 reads CASRTGASDTQYF. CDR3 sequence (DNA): TGCGCCAGCAGGACAGGGGCGTCAGATACGCAGTATTTT.

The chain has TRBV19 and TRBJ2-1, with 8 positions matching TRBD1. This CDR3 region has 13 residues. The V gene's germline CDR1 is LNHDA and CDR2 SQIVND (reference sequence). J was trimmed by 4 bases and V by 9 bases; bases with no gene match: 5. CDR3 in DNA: TGTGCCAGCGATGGGACAGGTTACAATGAGCAGTTCTTC. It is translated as CASDGTGYNEQFF.